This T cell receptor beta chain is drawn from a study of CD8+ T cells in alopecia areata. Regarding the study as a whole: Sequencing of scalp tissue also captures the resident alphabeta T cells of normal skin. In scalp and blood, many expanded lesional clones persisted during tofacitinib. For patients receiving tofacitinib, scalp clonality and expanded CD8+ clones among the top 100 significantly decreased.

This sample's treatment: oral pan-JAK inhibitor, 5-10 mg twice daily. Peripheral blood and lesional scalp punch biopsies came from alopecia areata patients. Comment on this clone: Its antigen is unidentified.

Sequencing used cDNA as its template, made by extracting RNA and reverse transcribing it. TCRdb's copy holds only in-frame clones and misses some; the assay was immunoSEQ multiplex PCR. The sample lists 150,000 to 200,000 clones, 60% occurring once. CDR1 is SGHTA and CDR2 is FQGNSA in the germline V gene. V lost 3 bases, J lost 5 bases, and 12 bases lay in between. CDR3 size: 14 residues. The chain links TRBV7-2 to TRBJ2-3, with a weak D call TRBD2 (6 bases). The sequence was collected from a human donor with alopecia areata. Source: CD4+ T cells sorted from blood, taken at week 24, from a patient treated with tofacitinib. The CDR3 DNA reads TGTGCCAGCAGCTTCGGGGAGGACCTAGATACGCAGTATTTT. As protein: CASSFGEDLDTQYF.